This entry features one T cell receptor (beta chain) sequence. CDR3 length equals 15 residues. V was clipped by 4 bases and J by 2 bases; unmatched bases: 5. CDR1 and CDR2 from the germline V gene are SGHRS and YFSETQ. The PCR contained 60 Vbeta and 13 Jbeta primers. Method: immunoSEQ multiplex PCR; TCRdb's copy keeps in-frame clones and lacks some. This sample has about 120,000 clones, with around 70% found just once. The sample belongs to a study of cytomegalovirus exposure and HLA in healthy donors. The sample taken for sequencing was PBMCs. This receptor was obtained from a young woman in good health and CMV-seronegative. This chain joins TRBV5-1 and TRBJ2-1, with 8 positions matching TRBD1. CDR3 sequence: CASSPPGQAYNEQFF. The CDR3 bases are TGCGCCAGCAGCCCACCGGGACAGGCCTACAATGAGCAGTTCTTC.